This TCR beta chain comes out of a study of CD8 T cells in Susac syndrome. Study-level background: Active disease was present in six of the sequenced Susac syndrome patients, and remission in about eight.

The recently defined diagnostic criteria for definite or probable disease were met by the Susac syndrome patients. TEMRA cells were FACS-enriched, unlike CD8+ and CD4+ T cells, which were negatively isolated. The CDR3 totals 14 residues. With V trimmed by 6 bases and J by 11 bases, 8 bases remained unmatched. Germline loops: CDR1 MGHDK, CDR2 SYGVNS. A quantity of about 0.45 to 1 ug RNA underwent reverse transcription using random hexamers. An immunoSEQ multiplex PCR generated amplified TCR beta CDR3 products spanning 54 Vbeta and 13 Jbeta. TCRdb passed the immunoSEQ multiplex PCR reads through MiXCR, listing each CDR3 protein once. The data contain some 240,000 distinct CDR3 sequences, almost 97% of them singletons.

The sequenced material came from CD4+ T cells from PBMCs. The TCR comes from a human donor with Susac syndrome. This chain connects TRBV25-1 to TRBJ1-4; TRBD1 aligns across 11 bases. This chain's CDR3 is CASREGQGVMKLFF. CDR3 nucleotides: TGTGCCAGCAGGGAGGGACAGGGGGTAATGAAACTGTTTTTT.